Below, 18 T cell receptor beta chains from the same sample are listed, as sequenced in a study of blood T cell repertoires in COVID-19. Profiled with immunoSEQ multiplex PCR; TCRdb holds only in-frame clones, not every one. Altogether roughly 200,000 clones are present, just under 80% being singletons, with the ten largest covering 2.5% to 3%. What was sequenced was peripheral blood. The origin of the receptors is a woman of 80 years or more with active or convalescent COVID-19.

The chain links TRBV28 to TRBJ1-2, with 8 bases that match TRBD1. With 6 bases clipped from V and 8 bases from J, the junction kept 11 bases outside the gene matches. Germline-derived CDR1 and CDR2 are MDHEN and SYDVKM. This CDR3 region has 14 residues. CDR3 in DNA: TGTGCCAGCAGCTCCGGACAGGGTTCTCAAGGCTACACCTTC. Protein product: CASSSGQGSQGYTF.

The chain uses TRBV14 and TRBJ2-3; 12 bases agree with TRBD2. J lost 8 bases, V lost 1 base, and 4 bases had no gene match. Germline V gene data show CDR1 as SGHDN and CDR2 as FVKESK. The CDR3 runs 15 residues. The CDR3 here is CASSQGLAGAGTQYF. The CDR3 DNA follows: TGTGCCAGCAGCCAAGGACTAGCGGGGGCGGGTACGCAGTATTTT.

In this sample, this clone turned up a few times. The chain uses TRBV9 and TRBJ2-3, with unresolved D. V was trimmed by 0 bases and J by 6 bases, leaving 11 bases between them. CDR3 length: 14 amino acids. Per the germline V gene, CDR1 is SGDLS and CDR2 is YYNGEE. CDR3 amino acids: CASSVGASLDTQYF. The CDR3 nucleotides read TGTGCCAGCAGCGTAGGGGCCTCCCTGGATACGCAGTATTTT.

The chain couples TRBV5-4 to TRBJ2-7; D is possibly TRBD1 (5 bases). V shed 4 bases and J shed 0 bases, with 17 bases lying between them. The CDR3 is made up of 16 amino acids. Germline lookup yields CDR1 SGHNT and CDR2 YYREEE (reference sequence). This chain's CDR3 is CASSPDTSTLSYEQYF. CDR3 sequence (DNA): TGTGCCAGCAGCCCGGACACCTCGACTCTCTCCTACGAGCAGTACTTC.

The rearrangement joins TRBV5-1 to TRBJ1-6, with a weak D call TRBD1 (6 bases). Germline CDR1 is SGHRS and CDR2 is YFSETQ. Trimming shortened V by 4 bases and J by 0 bases, and 14 bases separated the two germline ends. This CDR3 is built from 17 residues. CDR3 protein: CASSTGTASSYNSPLHF. Here the CDR3 DNA reads TGCGCCAGCAGCACAGGGACGGCGAGCTCCTATAATTCACCCCTCCACTTT.

CDR3 nucleotide sequence: TGTGCCAGCAGCTTAGGCGGGTCCTACGAGCAGTACTTC. Encoded protein: CASSLGGSYEQYF. This chain connects TRBV11-3 to TRBJ2-7; D perhaps matches TRBD2 (5 bases). The V end lost 1 base, the J end lost 1 base, and 5 bases lay between the germline ends. Germline loops: CDR1 SGHNT, CDR2 YENEEA. CDR3 length: 13 residues.

This clone was detected only once. The chain combines TRBV5-4 with TRBJ1-6, with 10 bases matching TRBD1. CDR1 is SGHNT, CDR2 YYREEE, per germline (reference sequence). V shed 4 bases and J 7 bases; nucleotides not matched to a gene: 5. The CDR3 has 15 residues. CDR3 protein: CASSAPGQGNSPLHF. The CDR3 DNA sequence: TGTGCCAGCAGCGCACCGGGACAGGGGAATTCACCCCTCCACTTT.

The J gene is TRBJ2-5, the V gene TRBV7-9, with D possibly TRBD2 on 6 matching bases. CDR1 and CDR2 from the germline V gene are SEHNR and FQNEAQ (reference sequence). The CDR3 is 13 amino acids. Trimming pared 3 bases from V and 3 bases from J, leaving 8 bases between. In DNA form, the CDR3 reads TGTGCCAGCAGCTTTGGAGGGGAAGAGACCCAGTACTTC. It translates to CASSFGGEETQYF. Variable domain in full (rest from reference TRBV7-9 and TRBJ2-5): DTGVSQNPRHKITKRGQNVTFRCDPISEHNRLYWYRQTLGQGPEFLTYFQNEAQLEKSRLLSDRFSAERPKGSFSTLEIQRTEQGDSAMYLCASSFGGEETQYFGPGTRLLVL.

The V call is TRBV4-2, the J call TRBJ2-3; TRBD2 agrees at 8 bases. This CDR3 comprises 15 residues. Trimming at V came to 3 bases and at J to 1 base, leaving 3 bases not matched to a gene. Germline V gene data show CDR1 as LGHNA and CDR2 as YNFKEQ. The CDR3 DNA sequence: TGTGCCAGCAGCCAGTGGCGGGGGGGCACAGATACGCAGTATTTT. It translates to CASSQWRGGTDTQYF.

The chain recombines TRBV4-3 with TRBJ2-1; TRBD2 is a possible D gene (7 bases). V was shortened by 0 bases and J by 5 bases, with 20 bases between the two germline ends. This CDR3 has 18 residues. The germline V gene encodes CDR1 LGHNA and CDR2 YSLEER. The CDR3 is CASSQEVGRGPYHNEQFF. CDR3 DNA: TGCGCCAGCAGCCAAGAAGTAGGGCGGGGGCCCTACCACAATGAGCAGTTCTTC.

The chain couples TRBV18 to TRBJ1-2; 7 bases align to TRBD1. The CDR3 runs 15 residues. Trimming at V came to 5 bases and at J to 2 bases, leaving 8 bases not matched to a gene. Germline CDR1 is KGHSH and CDR2 is LQKENI. This CDR3 is CASSDSGTANYGYTF. Written as DNA, the CDR3 is TGTGCCAGCTCAGACTCCGGGACAGCGAACTATGGCTACACCTTC.

This chain joins TRBV7-8 and TRBJ2-3; 14 nucleotides match TRBD2. The germline V gene encodes CDR1 SGHVS and CDR2 FQNEAQ. This CDR3 has 15 residues. The junction had 2 bases not matched to a gene; V was cut back by 3 bases and J by 6 bases. The DNA for the CDR3 is TGTGCCAGCAGCTTTAGACTAGCGGGGGGGGATACGCAGTATTTT. Protein sequence: CASSFRLAGGDTQYF.

This clone was found once. Other DNA sequences in this sample translate to the same CDR3. The chain couples TRBV3-1 (or the pseudogene TRBV3-2) to TRBJ1-5; 8 bases agree with TRBD1. Germline CDR1 LGHDT, CDR2 YNNKEL (reference sequence). This CDR3 contains 13 residues. V dropped 6 bases and J dropped 5; count of bases not matched to a gene: 3. The CDR3 coding sequence is TGTGCCAGCAGTCCGACAGGGGATCAGCCCCAGCATTTT. It specifies CASSPTGDQPQHF.

The rearrangement links TRBV7-2 to TRBJ2-7; tentatively, D is TRBD2 (7 bases). V was trimmed by 1 base and J by 3 bases, leaving 13 bases between them. Germline CDR1 reads SGHTA; CDR2 reads FQGNSA. The CDR3 is made up of 15 amino acids. This CDR3 reads CASSLGRGAIYEQYF. The CDR3, as DNA: TGTGCCAGCAGCTTAGGTCGGGGGGCCATCTACGAGCAGTACTTC.

The V call is TRBV7-9, the J call TRBJ1-5; possible D gene TRBD1, 6 bases. V shed 5 bases and J shed 3 bases, with 17 bases lying between them. Germline CDR1 is SEHNR and CDR2 is FQNEAQ (reference sequence). The CDR3 has 16 amino acids. In DNA, the CDR3 is TGTGCCAGCAGCCTTGGGCAGGGGACCTACAATCAGCCCCAGCATTTT. Residues: CASSLGQGTYNQPQHF. The full variable domain, in which reference TRBV7-9 and TRBJ1-5 provide the parts outside the CDR3, is DTGVSQNPRHKITKRGQNVTFRCDPISEHNRLYWYRQTLGQGPEFLTYFQNEAQLEKSRLLSDRFSAERPKGSFSTLEIQRTEQGDSAMYLCASSLGQGTYNQPQHFGDGTRLSIL.

This clone was picked up a small number of times. This chain joins TRBV5-5 and TRBJ2-7; 7 nucleotides match TRBD1. The CDR3 has 14 amino acids. Germline values: CDR1 SGHKS, CDR2 YYEKEE (reference sequence). Germline trimming cut 5 bases from V and 3 bases from J; bases unmatched to any gene: 8. CDR3 sequence: CASRTPGQSYEQYF. CDR3 nucleotides: TGTGCCAGCAGAACTCCGGGACAGAGCTACGAGCAGTACTTC. Supplemented by reference TRBV5-5 and TRBJ2-7, the full variable domain reads DAGVTQSPTHLIKTRGQQVTLRCSPISGHKSVSWYQQVLGQGPQFIFQYYEKEERGRGNFPDRFSARQFPNYSSELNVNALLLGDSALYLCASRTPGQSYEQYFGPGTRLTVT.

J is TRBJ1-1 and V is TRBV24-1, with a possible D match to TRBD1 (6 bases). Germline V CDR1 and CDR2: KGHDR, SFDVKD. Trimming shortened V by 3 bases and J by 1 base, and 11 bases separated the two germline ends. The CDR3 consists of 15 residues. The DNA of the CDR3 is TGTGCCACCAGTGATCCACAGGGTCCGAACACTGAAGCTTTCTTT. Amino acid sequence: CATSDPQGPNTEAFF.

V gene TRBV7-2 combines with J gene TRBJ2-7; TRBD2 might be the D (6 bases). Germline CDR1 reads SGHTA; CDR2 reads FQGNSA. CDR3 length: 14 residues. V gave up 1 base and J gave up 7 bases, with 14 bases separating them. DNA of the CDR3: TGTGCCAGCAGCTTAGAGGCGGGATCGGGGGAGCAGTACTTC. Its translation is CASSLEAGSGEQYF. Full variable domain (missing parts from reference TRBV7-2 and TRBJ2-7): GAGVSQSPSNKVTEKGKDVELRCDPISGHTALYWYRQSLGQGLEFLIYFQGNSAPDKSGLPSDRFSAERTGGSVSTLTIQRTQQEDSAVYLCASSLEAGSGEQYFGPGTRLTVT.